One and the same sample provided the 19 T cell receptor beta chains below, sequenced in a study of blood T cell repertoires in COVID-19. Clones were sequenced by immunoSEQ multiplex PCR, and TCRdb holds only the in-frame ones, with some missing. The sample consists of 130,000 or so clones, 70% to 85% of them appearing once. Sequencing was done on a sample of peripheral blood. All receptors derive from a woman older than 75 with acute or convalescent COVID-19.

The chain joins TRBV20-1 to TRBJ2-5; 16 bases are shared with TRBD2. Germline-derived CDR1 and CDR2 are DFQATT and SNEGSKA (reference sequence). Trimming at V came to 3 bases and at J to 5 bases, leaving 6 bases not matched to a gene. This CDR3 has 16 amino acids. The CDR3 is CSASRGLAGGEETQYF. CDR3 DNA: TGCAGTGCTAGTAGGGGACTAGCGGGAGGGGAGGAGACCCAGTACTTC.

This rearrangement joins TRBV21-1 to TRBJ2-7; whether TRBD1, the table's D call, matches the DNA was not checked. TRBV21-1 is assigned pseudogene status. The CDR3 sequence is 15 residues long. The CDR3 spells CASSKAVGLAYEQYF. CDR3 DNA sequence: TGTGCCAGCAGCAAAGCGGTGGGCTTAGCCTACGAGCAGTACTTC.

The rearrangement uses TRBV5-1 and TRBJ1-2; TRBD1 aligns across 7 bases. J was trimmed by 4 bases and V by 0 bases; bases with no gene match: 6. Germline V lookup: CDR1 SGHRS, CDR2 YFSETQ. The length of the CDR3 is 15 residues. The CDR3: CASSLESGGTYGYTF. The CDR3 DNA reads TGCGCCAGCAGCTTGGAGTCAGGGGGTACCTATGGCTACACCTTC.

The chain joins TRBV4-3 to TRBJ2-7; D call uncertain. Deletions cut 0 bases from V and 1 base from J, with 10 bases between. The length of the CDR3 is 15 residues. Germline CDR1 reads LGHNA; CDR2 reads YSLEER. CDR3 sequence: CASSQDKARSYEQYF. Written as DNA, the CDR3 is TGCGCCAGCAGCCAAGATAAGGCCAGGTCCTACGAGCAGTACTTC.

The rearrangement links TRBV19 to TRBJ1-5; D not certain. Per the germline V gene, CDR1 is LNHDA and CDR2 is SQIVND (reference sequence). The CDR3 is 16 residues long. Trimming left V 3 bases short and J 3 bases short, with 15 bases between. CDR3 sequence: CASSIQRQAINQPQHF. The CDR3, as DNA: TGTGCCAGTAGTATTCAGCGGCAGGCAATCAATCAGCCCCAGCATTTT.

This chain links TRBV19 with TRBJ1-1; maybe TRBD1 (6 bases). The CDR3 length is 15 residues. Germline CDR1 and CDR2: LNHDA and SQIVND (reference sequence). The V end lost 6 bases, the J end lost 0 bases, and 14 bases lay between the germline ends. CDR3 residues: CASSLRTALNTEAFF. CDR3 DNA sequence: TGTGCCAGTAGCCTACGGACAGCCTTGAACACTGAAGCTTTCTTT.

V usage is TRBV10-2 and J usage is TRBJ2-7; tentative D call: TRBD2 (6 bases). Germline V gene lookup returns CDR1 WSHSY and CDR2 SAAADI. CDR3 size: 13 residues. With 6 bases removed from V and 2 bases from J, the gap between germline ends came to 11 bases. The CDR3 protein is CASSPSEAYEQYF. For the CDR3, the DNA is TGCGCCAGCAGCCCTAGCGAGGCCTACGAGCAGTACTTC.

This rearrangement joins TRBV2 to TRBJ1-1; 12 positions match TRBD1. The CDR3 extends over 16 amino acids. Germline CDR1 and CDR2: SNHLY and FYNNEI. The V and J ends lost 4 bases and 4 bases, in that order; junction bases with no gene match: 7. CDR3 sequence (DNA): TGTGCCAGCAGTGCCGGGACAGGGGGCGCGGGCACTGAAGCTTTCTTT. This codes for CASSAGTGGAGTEAFF. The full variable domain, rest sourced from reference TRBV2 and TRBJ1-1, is EPEVTQTPSHQVTQMGQEVILRCVPISNHLYFYWYRQILGQKVEFLVSFYNNEISEKSEIFDDQFSVERPDGSNFTLKIRSTKLEDSAMYFCASSAGTGGAGTEAFFGQGTRLTVV.

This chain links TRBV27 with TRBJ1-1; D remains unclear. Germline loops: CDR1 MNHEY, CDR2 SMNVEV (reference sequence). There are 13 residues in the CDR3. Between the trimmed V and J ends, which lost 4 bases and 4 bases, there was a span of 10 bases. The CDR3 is CASSWSPGTEAFF. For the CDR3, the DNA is TGTGCCAGCAGTTGGAGTCCTGGCACTGAAGCTTTCTTT.

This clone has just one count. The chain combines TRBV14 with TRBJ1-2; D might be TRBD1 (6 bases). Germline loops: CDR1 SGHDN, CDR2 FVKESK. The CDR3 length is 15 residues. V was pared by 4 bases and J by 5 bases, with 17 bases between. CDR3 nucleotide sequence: TGTGCCAGCAGCCCCGAGCACAGGGTTTGGTATGGCTACACCTTC. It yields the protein CASSPEHRVWYGYTF.

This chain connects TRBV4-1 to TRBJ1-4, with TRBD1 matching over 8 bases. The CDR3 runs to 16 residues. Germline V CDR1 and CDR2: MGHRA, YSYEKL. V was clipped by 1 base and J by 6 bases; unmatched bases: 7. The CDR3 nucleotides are TGCGCCAGCAGCCAAGCGTCGGTGACAGGGGATGAAAAACTGTTTTTT. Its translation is CASSQASVTGDEKLFF.

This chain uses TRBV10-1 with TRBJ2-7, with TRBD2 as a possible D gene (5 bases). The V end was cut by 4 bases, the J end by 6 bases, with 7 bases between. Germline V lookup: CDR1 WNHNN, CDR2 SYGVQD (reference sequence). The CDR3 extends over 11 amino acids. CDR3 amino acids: CASSAGFEQYF. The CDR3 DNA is TGCGCCAGCAGTGCGGGGTTCGAGCAGTACTTC.

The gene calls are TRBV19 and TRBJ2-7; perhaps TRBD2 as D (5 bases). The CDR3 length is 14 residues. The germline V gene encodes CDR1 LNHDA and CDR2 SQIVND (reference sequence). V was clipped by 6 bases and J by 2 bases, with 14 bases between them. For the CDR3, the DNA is TGTGCCAGTAGCACCTGGGAGAATACCTACGAGCAGTACTTC. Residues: CASSTWENTYEQYF.

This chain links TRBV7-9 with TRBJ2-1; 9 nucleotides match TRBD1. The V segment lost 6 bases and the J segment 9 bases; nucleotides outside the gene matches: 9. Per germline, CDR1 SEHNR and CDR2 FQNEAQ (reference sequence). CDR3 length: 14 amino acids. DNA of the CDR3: TGTGCCAGCAGACCCCCGGGACAGGGATTTGAGCAGTTCTTC. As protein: CASRPPGQGFEQFF.

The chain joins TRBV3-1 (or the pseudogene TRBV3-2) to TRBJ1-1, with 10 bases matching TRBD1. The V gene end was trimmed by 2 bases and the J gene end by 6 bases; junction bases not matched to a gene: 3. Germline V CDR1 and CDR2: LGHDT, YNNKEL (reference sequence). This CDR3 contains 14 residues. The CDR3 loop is CASSQRQGAAEAFF. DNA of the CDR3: TGTGCCAGCAGCCAAAGACAGGGGGCAGCTGAAGCTTTCTTT.

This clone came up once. The CDR3 sequence: CASSLGTAYQPQHF. DNA for the CDR3: TGTGCCAGCAGCTTAGGGACAGCGTATCAGCCCCAGCATTTT. The V call is TRBV7-9, the J call TRBJ1-5; D might be TRBD1 (6 bases). The CDR3 covers 14 residues. V was trimmed by 1 base and J by 5 bases, leaving 9 bases between them. CDR1 and CDR2 from the germline V gene are SEHNR and FQNEAQ (reference sequence). The variable domain in full, completed from reference TRBV7-9 and TRBJ1-5, reads DTGVSQNPRHKITKRGQNVTFRCDPISEHNRLYWYRQTLGQGPEFLTYFQNEAQLEKSRLLSDRFSAERPKGSFSTLEIQRTEQGDSAMYLCASSLGTAYQPQHFGDGTRLSIL.

The CDR3 DNA follows: TGTGCCAGCCTCAGACAGGGAAAGGGTGACACTGAAGCTTTCTTT. It is translated as CASLRQGKGDTEAFF. This chain uses TRBV19 with TRBJ1-1; 7 bases match TRBD1. The CDR3 extends over 15 amino acids. V lost 9 bases, J lost 3 bases, and 13 bases stayed unmatched. The germline V gene has CDR1 LNHDA and CDR2 SQIVND (reference sequence).

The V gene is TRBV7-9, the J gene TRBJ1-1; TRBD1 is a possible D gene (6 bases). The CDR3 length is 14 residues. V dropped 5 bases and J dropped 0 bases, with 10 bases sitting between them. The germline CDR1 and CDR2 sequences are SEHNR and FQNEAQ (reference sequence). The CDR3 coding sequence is TGTGCCAGCAGCGCCCCAGGGGTGAACACTGAAGCTTTCTTT. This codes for CASSAPGVNTEAFF.

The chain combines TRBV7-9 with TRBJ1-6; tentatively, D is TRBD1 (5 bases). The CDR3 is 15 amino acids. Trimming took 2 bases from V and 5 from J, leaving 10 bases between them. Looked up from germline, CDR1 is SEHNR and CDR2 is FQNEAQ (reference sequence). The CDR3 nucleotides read TGTGCCAGCAGCTTAAGGGGCGTTGATAATTCACCCCTCCACTTT. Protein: CASSLRGVDNSPLHF.